This T cell receptor beta chain was sequenced during a study of T cells expressing NK-cell markers. Worth noting for this clonotype: Its antigen is still unknown.

Reprocessing the 5' RACE reads, TCRdb reports a single entry for every CDR3 protein and omits DNA. Recorded for this sample: around 260,000 distinct CDR3 sequences. Study-level findings and limits: The leading position in the CD3+CD56-NKG2C+ fraction of several donors also went to these clonotypes.

Sequencing input: blood T cells: a sorted CD56 or NKG2C T cell subset, CD4+ or CD8+ T cells, or bulk PBMC T cells (not recorded which). The receptor was isolated from a woman aged 18-70 years in good health.

The CDR3 region is CASTRGVLETQYF. The genes are TRBV12-3 or TRBV12-4 and TRBJ2-5; with no DNA, the TCRdb D assignment of TRBD1 cannot be verified. CDR3 length: 13 amino acids.